This T cell receptor beta chain was observed in a study of Ad26.COV2.S vaccination and SARS-CoV-2 variants (dated by TCRdb to the early 2020s). A note on the overall study: Donors in the vaccine arm were drawn from COV1001, a multicentre, randomized, double-blind, placebo-controlled phase I-IIa trial testing Ad26.COV2.S in healthy adults. Ad26.COV2.S was given intramuscularly at 5x10^10 or 1x10^11 viral particles, as a single shot or as two shots 56 days apart. Sequencing of the TCRbeta repertoire served to evaluate the specificity and breadth of SARS-CoV-2-reactive T cell receptors following Ad26.COV2.S vaccination. A total of 32 samples were included in the TCR-sequenced set, comprising 19 Ad26.COV2.S vaccine recipients, 5 placebo recipients and 8 SARS-CoV-2 convalescent individuals. Participants in the trial were split at random into five groups of five each, receiving low-dose or high-dose Ad26.COV2.S once or twice, or else placebo on both occasions. Investigators remained blinded to trial group allocation during experiments and outcome assessment. On the study overall, not on this receptor specifically: According to the authors, total T cell responses may have been underestimated by the TCR breadth and depth analyses. Compared with placebo recipients, Ad26.COV2.S recipients showed higher spike-specific TCR breadth (P = 0.0014). The study was not powered for comparison of responses between vaccine doses or regimens. After vaccination, substantial breadth of spike-specific CD8+ and CD4+ T cell responses was reported. Vaccine and placebo recipients had similar non-spike TCR breadth, a finding consistent with the vaccine containing only spike.

The immunoSEQ Assay was the method used to sequence TCRbeta CDR3 regions. After extraction, genomic DNA underwent amplification by bias-controlled multiplex PCR, followed by high-throughput sequencing. From the authors' description of their analysis: To quantify the absolute abundance of every unique TCRbeta CDR3 region, sequences were collapsed and filtered. T cell fraction was estimated by normalization of TCRbeta template counts to usable DNA, with usable DNA being measured through amplification of reference genes present in all nucleated cells. Repertoire TCRs were annotated as SARS-CoV-2-specific when V gene, CDR3 amino acid sequence and J gene were exactly matched to a known reactive TCR set. The reference SARS-CoV-2 TCR set was derived from MIRA and filtered for enrichment in COVID-19-positive ImmuneCODE repertoires, a step that removed public or cross-reactive TCRs. Using the MIRA antigens, annotated TCRs were further analysed by specific ORF or by position within an ORF. Depth was the summed frequency of annotated unique rearrangements, while breadth was defined as annotated unique rearrangements over total unique productive rearrangements. Two-sided Wilcoxon rank-sum tests were used to compare TCR breadth between groups. The clones in this table, taken by TCRdb from immuneACCESS, are in-frame only. Not every clone is retained; where verified, under half of the shortfall comes from an unresolved V gene, and the cause of the rest is unknown. Clonal size and the V and J genes are those of that table, whereas D and trimming came from the DNA. For this sample there are around 320,000 clones; around nine tenths appear just once. The ten largest make up 3.4% of the sample.

V loses 6 bases of germline sequence and J loses 4 bases, and the interval between the two ends is 15 bases. Reading from cysteine to phenylalanine, the CDR3 counts 14 amino acids. Kept here is only the CDR3 DNA, which spans 42 bases and is read in frame from base 1. Per the germline V gene, SGHRS is the CDR1 and YFSETQ is the CDR2. With regard to this clone: No antigen is known for it. Per-base qualities were not stored, and no clone one base away is much larger.

The meaning of the sample's treatment or condition label: roughly 20 received Ad26.COV2.S at low or high dose, single or two shots; 5 received placebo; per-sample allocation not given. Repertoires of vaccine and placebo recipients were sequenced from samples taken on day 63 after the first injection. Cohort 1b enrolled about 25 adults aged 18-55 years at a single site in Boston, USA, between 29 July and 7 August 2020. Ad26.COV2.S consisted of a replication-incompetent adenovirus type 26 vector by which a prefusion-stabilized SARS-CoV-2 spike protein from the original Wuhan strain was expressed. The specimen comprised peripheral blood, sampled in a trial of Ad26.COV2.S vaccine versus placebo. The TCR originated in a person aged 18-60 years who received the Ad26.COV2.S COVID-19 vaccine or a placebo. This receptor chain uses TRBV5-1 and TRBJ2-3; a confident D gene designation cannot be given. The CDR3 protein: CASTTTAAADTQYF. The sequence in DNA is TGCGCCAGCACGACAACGGCGGCGGCAGATACGCAGTATTTT.